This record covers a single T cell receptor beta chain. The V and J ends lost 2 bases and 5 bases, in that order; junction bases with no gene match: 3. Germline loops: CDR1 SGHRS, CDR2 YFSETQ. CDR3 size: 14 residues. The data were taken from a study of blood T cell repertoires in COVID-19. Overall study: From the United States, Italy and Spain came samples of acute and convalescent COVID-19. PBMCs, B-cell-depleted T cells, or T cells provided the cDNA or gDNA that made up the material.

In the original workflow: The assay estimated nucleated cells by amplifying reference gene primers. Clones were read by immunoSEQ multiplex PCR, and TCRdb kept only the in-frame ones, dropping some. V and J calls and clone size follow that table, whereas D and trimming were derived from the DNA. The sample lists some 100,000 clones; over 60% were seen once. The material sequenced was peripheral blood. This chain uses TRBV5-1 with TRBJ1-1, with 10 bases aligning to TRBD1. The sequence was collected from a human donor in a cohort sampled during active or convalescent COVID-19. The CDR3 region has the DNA TGCGCCAGCAGCTTAGACAGGGGGCGAACTGAAGCTTTCTTT. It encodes CASSLDRGRTEAFF.